The source of this T cell receptor beta chain is a study of blood T cell repertoires in COVID-19. Across the study: Spain, Italy and the United States supplied samples that represented acute and convalescent COVID-19. Sample material is recorded as cDNA or gDNA derived from T cells, B-cell-depleted T cells, or PBMCs.

This table comes from immunoSEQ multiplex PCR, and its TCRdb copy is limited to in-frame clones, with some not included. The sample records about 180,000 clones, around four fifths being singletons. V dropped 1 base and J dropped 5; count of bases not matched to a gene: 9. The CDR3 has 16 residues. From germline, CDR1 is MGHDK and CDR2 SYGVNS. This study enrolled people aged about 18 to 90 from about 24 US geographic areas. Sample: PBMCs or T cells enriched from blood (not recorded which). This sequence was found in a woman aged 50 to 60 who had recovered from COVID-19. The chain links TRBV25-1 to TRBJ1-1; 8 nucleotides align to TRBD1. The CDR3 reads CASSESVRTGRTEAFF. CDR3 in DNA: TGTGCCAGCAGTGAATCGGTCAGGACAGGGAGGACTGAAGCTTTCTTT.